This TCR beta chain was recorded in a study of T cell responses to AZD1222 COVID-19 vaccine. On this clone itself: Its antigen remains unidentified.

Study-level results: Females outnumbered males among donors, who were mostly white British; clonal diversity was possibly underestimated. At 160-218 and 743-854, vaccine-associated CD4 TCRs were dominant, and they spanned spike. Following two doses of AZD1222, Spike-specific TCR breadth and depth rose.

The repertoire was sequenced with immunoSEQ multiplex PCR; TCRdb's copy has only in-frame clones and lacks some. The table lists about 150,000 clones, 90% of them singletons. The germline gives CDR1 LGHDT, CDR2 YNNKEL (reference sequence). The CDR3 sequence is 16 residues long. Between the trimmed V and J ends, which lost 2 bases and 8 bases, there was a span of 16 bases. This clonotype was sampled from an adult who received the AZD1222 COVID-19 vaccine. The sequencing used peripheral blood, collected 28 days after the second AZD1222 dose. This sequence joins TRBV3-1 (or the pseudogene TRBV3-2) and TRBJ1-6; D perhaps matches TRBD1 (5 bases). The CDR3 loop reads CASSQFGAGLDSPLHF. The CDR3 nucleotides read TGTGCCAGCAGCCAATTCGGGGCAGGTTTGGATTCACCCCTCCACTTT.